These 27 T cell receptor beta chains share one sample of origin, sequenced in a study of T cell responses to AZD1222 COVID-19 vaccine. TCRdb's table, derived via immunoSEQ multiplex PCR, lists solely in-frame clones and lacks some. The sample lists fewer than 200,000 clones, approximately 92% seen once, with 3.6% in the top ten. The sample consisted of peripheral blood, taken 28 days after the second dose of the MenACWY control vaccine. These receptors came from an adult who received the MenACWY meningococcal vaccine as a control.

The chain couples TRBV10-3 to TRBJ1-1; possible D gene TRBD1, 6 bases. Trimming stripped 4 bases from V and 4 bases from J, with 19 bases between. Germline V gene data show CDR1 as ENHRY and CDR2 as SYGVKD. The CDR3 runs 16 residues. This chain's CDR3 is CAISGGWGHEGTEAFF. DNA for the CDR3: TGTGCCATCAGTGGGGGATGGGGACACGAGGGCACTGAAGCTTTCTTT.

The rearrangement joins TRBV5-1 to TRBJ2-1, with D uncertain. V lost 5 bases to trimming and J lost 3 bases, with 12 bases between them. The CDR3 contains 14 residues. The V gene's germline CDR1 is SGHRS and CDR2 YFSETQ. CDR3 amino acids: CASSHKGSYNEQFF. CDR3 in DNA: TGCGCCAGCAGTCACAAAGGTAGCTACAATGAGCAGTTCTTC.

The CDR3 nucleotides read TGTGCCAGCAGCATGGGACTAGCGGGAGCCGATGAGCAGTTCTTC. The encoded protein is CASSMGLAGADEQFF. This rearrangement joins TRBV7-6 to TRBJ2-1; 14 bases are a match to TRBD2. CDR1 is SGHVS, CDR2 FNYEAQ, per germline. This CDR3 comprises 15 residues. Trimming removed 5 bases from V and 8 bases from J; junction bases left unmatched: 5.

The V call is TRBV27, the J call TRBJ1-1; 7 bases map to TRBD1. CDR3 length: 13 residues. Trimming removed 3 bases from V and 5 bases from J; junction bases left unmatched: 3. The V gene's germline CDR1 is MNHEY and CDR2 SMNVEV (reference sequence). The CDR3 sequence: CASSFAGGTEAFF. The CDR3 DNA is TGTGCCAGCAGTTTTGCAGGGGGAACTGAAGCTTTCTTT.

The rearrangement uses TRBV10-3 and TRBJ2-4; the match to TRBD2 covers 13 bases. V shed 4 bases, J shed 3 bases, and the junction held 0 bases outside the gene matches. This CDR3 has 15 residues. Germline V CDR1 and CDR2: ENHRY, SYGVKD. The CDR3 protein is CAISGTSGSKNIQYF. The CDR3 bases are TGTGCCATCAGTGGGACTAGCGGGAGCAAAAACATTCAGTACTTC.

The chain couples TRBV6-5 to TRBJ1-1; possibly TRBD1 for D (5 bases). In germline, CDR1 is MNHEY, CDR2 SVGAGI. This CDR3 is built from 13 residues. Between the trimmed V and J ends, which lost 8 bases and 7 bases, there was a span of 17 bases. The CDR3 loop is CASSPRREGEAFF. In nucleotides, the CDR3 is TGTGCCAGCTCGCCTCGCAGGGAAGGTGAAGCTTTCTTT.

J is TRBJ1-1 and V is TRBV25-1, with 7 bases matching TRBD1. With 1 base clipped from V and 4 bases from J, the junction kept 9 bases outside the gene matches. Germline V gene data show CDR1 as MGHDK and CDR2 as SYGVNS. The CDR3 length is 16 residues. CDR3 bases: TGTGCCAGCAGTGAATGGGGCGGACAGGTAGGCACTGAAGCTTTCTTT. It translates to CASSEWGGQVGTEAFF.

The chain employs TRBV4-2 and TRBJ1-1, with TRBD1 as a possible D gene (5 bases). The V end lost 1 base, the J end lost 7 bases, and 16 bases lay between the germline ends. CDR3 length equals 15 residues. Germline CDR1 LGHNA, CDR2 YNFKEQ. CDR3 in amino acids: CASSQGGGLRNEAFF. DNA of the CDR3: TGTGCCAGCAGCCAAGGGGGCGGATTACGGAATGAAGCTTTCTTT.

CDR3 nucleotides: TGCGCCAGCAGCCTATCCGGGACAGGGTCCTATGGCTACACCTTC. Protein: CASSLSGTGSYGYTF. The J gene is TRBJ1-2, the V gene TRBV4-1, with 9 bases fitting TRBD1. V lost 4 bases to trimming and J lost 4 bases; unmatched junction nucleotides: 7. The CDR3 has 15 residues. Germline V gene sequence: CDR1 MGHRA, CDR2 YSYEKL.

This CDR3 reads CASSPRISTSYNSPLHF. CDR3 nucleotide sequence: TGTGCCAGCAGTCCTCGGATCTCGACCTCGTATAATTCACCCCTCCACTTT. The gene calls are TRBV27 and TRBJ1-6; D remains unclear. CDR1 MNHEY and CDR2 SMNVEV come from the germline V gene (reference sequence). The CDR3 contains 17 residues. Between the trimmed V and J ends, which lost 5 bases and 4 bases, there was a span of 18 bases.

The chain combines TRBV12-5 with TRBJ1-1, with TRBD1 matching 9 bases. The V and J ends lost 3 bases and 1 base, in that order; junction bases with no gene match: 3. CDR3 length: 15 amino acids. CDR1 is LGHNT, CDR2 FRNRAP, per germline. DNA of the CDR3: TGTGCTAGTGGTTTACAGACAGGGGGGAACACTGAAGCTTTCTTT. This sequence encodes CASGLQTGGNTEAFF.

This chain joins TRBV5-1 and TRBJ2-2; TRBD2 aligns across 11 bases. CDR3 length: 16 residues. J gave up 2 bases and V 5 bases, and 5 bases lay outside the gene matches. CDR1 and CDR2 from the germline V gene are SGHRS and YFSETQ. As DNA, the CDR3 is TGCGCCAGCAGGCCCGGGACTAGCGGAAACACCGGGGAGCTGTTTTTT. It encodes CASRPGTSGNTGELFF.

In its sample, this clone was seen once. The J gene is TRBJ1-1, the V gene TRBV7-3; 9 nucleotides agree with TRBD1. The CDR3 sequence is 14 residues long. V lost 4 bases to trimming and J lost 3 bases; unmatched junction nucleotides: 3. CDR1 is SGHTA and CDR2 is FQGTGA in the germline V gene. The chain's CDR3 is CASSYDRGDTEAFF. DNA of the CDR3: TGTGCCAGCAGCTATGACAGGGGGGACACTGAAGCTTTCTTT.

The chain employs TRBV15 and TRBJ2-3, with TRBD1 as a possible D gene (6 bases). V was trimmed by 2 bases and J by 5 bases, leaving 8 bases between them. The CDR3 is 13 amino acids. From germline, CDR1 is LNHNV and CDR2 YYDKDF (reference sequence). The chain's CDR3 is CATSRPGEDTQYF. Here the CDR3 DNA reads TGTGCCACCAGCAGACCAGGGGAAGATACGCAGTATTTT.

The chain uses TRBV14 and TRBJ2-1, with 8 bases fitting TRBD2. Germline V gene sequence: CDR1 SGHDN, CDR2 FVKESK. The CDR3 spans 13 residues. V was pared by 1 base and J by 9 bases, with 2 bases of the junction left unmatched. The CDR3 DNA follows: TGTGCCAGCAGCCAAGGCGGGGGGTCTGAGCAGTTCTTC. Translating it yields CASSQGGGSEQFF.

This sequence joins TRBV11-2 and TRBJ2-5; TRBD1 aligns across 10 bases. CDR1 SGHAT and CDR2 FQNNGV come from the germline V gene. CDR3 length equals 15 residues. V lost 2 bases, J lost 2 bases, and 2 bases stayed unmatched. The CDR3 DNA reads as TGTGCCAGCAGCTTAACGGGACAGGGGCAAGAGACCCAGTACTTC. Its protein product is CASSLTGQGQETQYF.

The chain uses TRBV7-2 and TRBJ2-7; the match to TRBD1 covers 7 bases. The CDR3 has 14 amino acids. Germline V gene sequence: CDR1 SGHTA, CDR2 FQGNSA. Unmatched junction bases numbered 8, after V lost 0 bases and J lost 9 bases. CDR3 sequence: CASSLAGTARRQYF. CDR3 in DNA: TGTGCCAGCAGCTTAGCCGGGACAGCCCGAAGGCAGTACTTC.

The chain's CDR3 is CATSDFTSGGTGELFF. For the CDR3, the DNA is TGTGCCACCAGTGATTTCACTAGCGGGGGCACCGGGGAGCTGTTTTTT. J is TRBJ2-2 and V is TRBV24-1; TRBD2 matches 11 bases. After removal of 1 base from V and 4 bases from J, the junction contained 1 base not matched to a gene. The CDR3 has 16 amino acids. Germline CDR1 KGHDR, CDR2 SFDVKD.

The J gene is TRBJ2-1, the V gene TRBV5-1; 8 positions match TRBD2. The CDR3 extends over 16 amino acids. The germline gives CDR1 SGHRS, CDR2 YFSETQ. The junction had 10 bases not matched to a gene; V was cut back by 3 bases and J by 5 bases. CDR3 loop: CASSSQPGLGDNEQFF. For the CDR3, the DNA is TGCGCCAGCAGCTCCCAGCCGGGACTAGGCGACAATGAGCAGTTCTTC.

The V call is TRBV2, the J call TRBJ2-7, with 14 bases lining up with TRBD2. Per the germline V gene, CDR1 is SNHLY and CDR2 is FYNNEI. J gave up 6 bases and V 3 bases, and 7 bases lay outside the gene matches. The CDR3 consists of 16 residues. The CDR3 region has the DNA TGTGCCAGCAGTGACCGTGGGACTAGCGGGAGACGCGAGCAGTACTTC. This sequence encodes CASSDRGTSGRREQYF.

This chain connects TRBV6-5 to TRBJ1-4; tentatively, D is TRBD1 (5 bases). There are 15 residues in the CDR3. V lost 6 bases and J 8 bases, leaving 19 bases between the germline ends. The V gene's germline CDR1 is MNHEY and CDR2 SVGAGI. The CDR3, as DNA: TGTGCCAGCAGGCCCGCCGGGACGGTGAGGGAAAAACTGTTTTTT. Its protein product is CASRPAGTVREKLFF.

The chain joins TRBV13 to TRBJ2-4, with TRBD2 matching over 10 bases. The CDR3 length is 16 residues. Germline V CDR1 and CDR2: PRHDT, FYEKMQ (reference sequence). V dropped 5 bases and J dropped 0; count of bases not matched to a gene: 4. CDR3 protein: CASSPLAGEAKNIQYF. As DNA, the CDR3 is TGTGCCAGCAGCCCCCTAGCGGGAGAAGCCAAAAACATTCAGTACTTC.

V and J are TRBV28 and TRBJ2-7; TRBD1 matches 9 bases. V lost 10 bases to trimming and J lost 5 bases; unmatched junction nucleotides: 18. There are 16 residues in the CDR3. In germline, CDR1 is MDHEN, CDR2 SYDVKM. The CDR3 protein is CATLLSAGTGYHEQYF. CDR3 DNA sequence: TGTGCCACCCTTTTATCCGCCGGGACAGGGTACCACGAGCAGTACTTC.

In this sample, this clone turned up once. V usage is TRBV11-3 and J usage is TRBJ1-1; no definite D call. Trimming took 3 bases from V and 4 from J, leaving 24 bases between them. Looked up from germline, CDR1 is SGHNT and CDR2 is YENEEA. CDR3 length equals 18 residues. The CDR3 region has the DNA TGTGCCAGCAGCTTCGACTTACAAACGGTGACTAAGCGCACTGAAGCTTTCTTT. Translation gives CASSFDLQTVTKRTEAFF.

The V call is TRBV19, the J call TRBJ1-1; D remains ambiguous. The CDR3 sequence is 13 residues long. Per the germline V gene, CDR1 is LNHDA and CDR2 is SQIVND (reference sequence). Deletions cut 5 bases from V and 0 bases from J, with 7 bases between. Written as DNA, the CDR3 is TGTGCCAGTAGTGGGAATATGAACACTGAAGCTTTCTTT. Encoded protein: CASSGNMNTEAFF.

The CDR3 DNA reads TGTGCCAGCAGCTTACCGGGGTACAATGAGCAGTTCTTC. Its protein product is CASSLPGYNEQFF. The chain recombines TRBV5-5 with TRBJ2-1, with D maybe TRBD2 (5 bases). CDR1 and CDR2 from the germline V gene are SGHKS and YYEKEE (reference sequence). V was trimmed by 2 bases and J by 4 bases, leaving 7 bases between them. This CDR3 contains 13 residues.

The chain uses TRBV11-3 and TRBJ2-4; D unclear. V was pared by 1 base and J by 1 base, with 5 bases between. Germline V gene lookup returns CDR1 SGHNT and CDR2 YENEEA. The CDR3 is 14 amino acids. The CDR3 DNA reads TGTGCCAGCAGCTTAGTGAAGGCCAAAAACATTCAGTACTTC. This codes for CASSLVKAKNIQYF.